The 10 T cell receptor beta chains reported below all come from one sample, sequenced in a study of somatic mutations in cytotoxic T cells in rheumatoid arthritis. Clones were read by immunoSEQ multiplex PCR, and TCRdb kept only the in-frame ones, dropping some. The repertoire includes 6,000 or so clones, around 74% of them detected once, and approximately 35% sits in the top ten. The specimen sequenced was CD8+ T cells sorted from blood. The receptors here all came from a woman in her forties or fifties in good health.

A few counts support this clone. This chain links TRBV9 with TRBJ2-7, with TRBD1 matching 8 bases. Germline loops: CDR1 SGDLS, CDR2 YYNGEE. After removal of 2 bases from V and 6 bases from J, the junction contained 7 bases not matched to a gene. This CDR3 spans 14 amino acids. Here the CDR3 reads CASSVLDRAGEQYF. CDR3 nucleotides: TGTGCCAGCAGCGTGCTGGACAGGGCAGGCGAGCAGTACTTC.

The V and J genes are TRBV7-6 and TRBJ2-3; 9 bases align to TRBD1. Trimming removed 3 bases from V and 2 bases from J; junction bases left unmatched: 6. This CDR3 has 16 amino acids. CDR1 is SGHVS and CDR2 is FNYEAQ in the germline V gene. The CDR3 protein is CASSLGRDRDTDTQYF. The CDR3 nucleotides read TGTGCCAGCAGCTTGGGCCGGGACAGGGACACAGATACGCAGTATTTT.

The genes are TRBV2 and TRBJ2-7; 7 positions match TRBD1. This CDR3 is built from 13 residues. The germline V gene has CDR1 SNHLY and CDR2 FYNNEI. J was trimmed by 4 bases and V by 6 bases; bases with no gene match: 6. The CDR3 sequence is CASSPRDRYEQYF. The CDR3, as DNA: TGTGCCAGCAGCCCGAGGGACAGATACGAGCAGTACTTC.

The chain couples TRBV7-9 to TRBJ1-1, with 9 bases aligning to TRBD1. The ends lost 4 bases at V and 5 bases at J; junction bases unmatched: 8. The CDR3 extends over 15 amino acids. Germline V gene sequence: CDR1 SEHNR, CDR2 FQNEAQ (reference sequence). The CDR3 region has the DNA TGTGCCAGCAGCTCACGCGAGACAGGGGGAACTGAAGCTTTCTTT. Amino acids: CASSSRETGGTEAFF.

The chain recombines TRBV7-9 with TRBJ2-1; TRBD2 matches 9 bases. V lost 5 bases and J lost 3; bases outside the gene matches: 11. The CDR3 loop spans 17 amino acids. The V gene's germline CDR1 is SEHNR and CDR2 FQNEAQ (reference sequence). This CDR3 is CASSTTASGGFYNEQFF. Written as DNA, the CDR3 is TGTGCCAGCAGCACCACTGCCAGCGGGGGGTTCTACAATGAGCAGTTCTTC.

In its sample, this clone was seen a few times. The genes are TRBV11-1 and TRBJ2-1; no definite D call. Trimming stripped 4 bases from V and 0 bases from J, with 10 bases between. The CDR3 consists of 15 residues. Germline assignment: CDR1 SGHAT and CDR2 FQDESV (reference sequence). The CDR3 DNA reads as TGTGCCAGCAGCTCAGACATGAGCTCCTACAATGAGCAGTTCTTC. Translated: CASSSDMSSYNEQFF. Full variable domain (missing parts from reference TRBV11-1 and TRBJ2-1): EAEVAQSPRYKITEKSQAVAFWCDPISGHATLYWYRQILGQGPELLVQFQDESVVDDSQLPKDRFSAERLKGVDSTLKIQPAELGDSAMYLCASSSDMSSYNEQFFGPGTRLTVL.

The chain uses TRBV7-9 and TRBJ2-2, with 8 bases that match TRBD2. J gave up 6 bases and V 5 bases, and 5 bases lay outside the gene matches. This CDR3 region has 14 residues. Looked up from germline, CDR1 is SEHNR and CDR2 is FQNEAQ (reference sequence). The CDR3 sequence: CASSHSGLAGELFF. Here the CDR3 DNA reads TGTGCCAGCAGCCATTCGGGACTAGCCGGGGAGCTGTTTTTT.

The chain combines TRBV10-2 with TRBJ2-1; TRBD2 might be the D (7 bases). This CDR3 is 15 amino acids long. Germline CDR1 is WSHSY and CDR2 is SAAADI. With 7 bases removed from V and 5 bases from J, the gap between germline ends came to 18 bases. The CDR3 bases are TGCGCCAGCATCCAGGGGCTAGCGGTAAACAATGAGCAGTTCTTC. Amino acids: CASIQGLAVNNEQFF.

The count of this clone is one. V is TRBV5-8 and J is TRBJ1-3; 7 nucleotides agree with TRBD1. CDR1 and CDR2 from the germline V gene are SGHTS and YDEGEE. CDR3 length equals 15 residues. Losses at the gene ends were 5 bases for V and 0 bases for J; bases not matched to a gene: 5. Here the CDR3 reads CASSTDRDSGNTIYF. CDR3 sequence (DNA): TGTGCCAGCAGTACCGACAGGGACTCTGGAAACACCATATATTTT.

This clone was seen only once. The chain combines TRBV9 with TRBJ2-3, with TRBD2 identical over 9 bases. CDR1 and CDR2 from the germline V gene are SGDLS and YYNGEE. This CDR3 has 17 amino acids. After removal of 0 bases from V and 4 bases from J, the junction contained 9 bases not matched to a gene. The DNA for the CDR3 is TGTGCCAGCAGCGTAGGCTGGGCGGGGGGGGTTGCAGATACGCAGTATTTT. Translated: CASSVGWAGGVADTQYF.